This T cell receptor (beta chain) originates from a study of vaccination and CD4 T cells after COVID-19. Looking at the study overall: The BNT162b2 or mRNA-1273 vaccine was given to participants in two doses. Investigators stimulated cells with overlapping spike peptides drawn from SARS-CoV-2, HCoV-NL63, HCoV-OC43 and HCoV-229E.

V was trimmed by 3 bases and J by 0 bases, leaving 11 bases between them. The CDR3 contains 14 residues. CDR1 is DFQATT, CDR2 SNEGSKA, per germline (reference sequence). This clonotype has a handful of counts. No antigen is known for it. Documented treatment: roughly 10-day PBMC culture with coronavirus spike peptide pools or control peptides (ViraFEST assay). Via ViraFEST, peptide pools expanded antigen-specific T cells before TCR sequencing. Scientists ran DNA taken from cultured CD4+ T cells through the Oncomine TCR Beta short-read assay for sequencing. TCRdb ran MiXCR on the PCR reads and lists one entry per CDR3 protein. The repertoire holds several thousand distinct CDR3 sequences, with approximately 60% as singletons.

This chain uses TRBV20-1 with TRBJ1-1; D uncertain. This material consisted of cultured CD4+ T cells from blood, taken after SARS-CoV-2 vaccination. The source is a human donor with COVID-19. The CDR3 sequence is CSARIRALNTEAFF. CDR3 nucleotides: TGCAGTGCTAGGATCCGGGCGCTGAACACTGAAGCTTTCTTT.